This T cell receptor beta chain was documented in a study of cytomegalovirus exposure and HLA in healthy donors. Regarding the study as a whole: The study flagged about 150 TCR beta chains as cytomegalovirus-associated. TCR beta sequences reportedly predicted most subjects' HLA-A and HLA-B alleles accurately.

The length of the CDR3 is 16 residues. The V end was cut by 1 base, the J end by 3 bases, with 16 bases between. Germline values: CDR1 SGHTA, CDR2 FQGTGA. In this sample, this clone turned up a few times. The antigen remains unidentified. Primers for the PCR totalled 60 Vbeta and 13 Jbeta. Repertoires were generated with immunoSEQ multiplex PCR, while TCRdb's copy carries only in-frame clones and drops some. The repertoire has around 160,000 clones, 55% to 70% of them found once; the top ten carry 2.8%. The sequence was obtained from a woman between 40 and 55 years old in good health and CMV-seropositive. The sample comprised PBMCs. This chain uses TRBV7-3 with TRBJ2-7, with a weak D call TRBD2 (6 bases). The CDR3 bases are TGTGCCAGCAGCTTAAGGGGTAGCGGAGCGTACTACGAGCAGTACTTC. Amino acid sequence: CASSLRGSGAYYEQYF.